What follows are 21 T cell receptor beta chains derived from one specimen sequenced in a study of T cells in Graves' hyperthyroidism and ophthalmopathy. Amplified TCR beta CDR3 regions came from RNA transcripts. A first-round RT-PCR of the TCR CDR3 used the HTBI primer set. TCRdb recomputed calls from the multiplex PCR reads with MiXCR, one row per CDR3 protein. Found here are hundreds of thousands of distinct CDR3 sequences, around 15% of them singletons; the top ten hold about 51%. Sequenced material: blood. The receptors here all came from a woman aged 60 to 75 with Graves' ophthalmopathy.

This clonotype occurred many times. V is TRBV28 and J is TRBJ2-1; D not certain. Germline V CDR1 and CDR2: MDHEN, SYDVKM. V was clipped by 7 bases and J by 7 bases, with 14 bases between them. This CDR3 has 13 residues. CDR3 sequence (DNA): TGTGCCAGCACCCCTTTTGTCTGGAATGAGCAGTTCTTC. It translates to CASTPFVWNEQFF. Looking up the rest from reference TRBV28 and TRBJ2-1 gives the full variable domain: DVKVTQSSRYLVKRTGEKVFLECVQDMDHENMFWYRQDPGLGLRLIYFSYDVKMKEKGDIPEGYSVSREKKERFSLILESASTNQTSMYLCASTPFVWNEQFFGPGTRLTVL.

The rearrangement links TRBV7-2 to TRBJ1-5, with D possibly matching TRBD1 (5 bases). The germline V gene has CDR1 SGHTA and CDR2 FQGNSA. The CDR3 covers 14 residues. Trimming took 3 bases from V and 7 from J, leaving 13 bases between them. Here the CDR3 DNA reads TGTGCCAGCAGCTTTGTTGGGGGAGAGCAGCCCCAGCATTTT. This encodes CASSFVGGEQPQHF.

Many counts were recorded for this clonotype. This chain links TRBV28 with TRBJ2-1; 7 bases are shared with TRBD2. Germline V gene lookup returns CDR1 MDHEN and CDR2 SYDVKM. The CDR3 spans 14 residues. Trimming removed 7 bases from V and 1 base from J; junction bases left unmatched: 4. The DNA of the CDR3 is TGTGCCAGCACCGTAGCGGGTTCCTACAATGAGCAGTTCTTC. Translation gives CASTVAGSYNEQFF.

This clonotype turned up a few times. The genes are TRBV19 and TRBJ2-3; a weak D match, TRBD2 (6 bases). V dropped 4 bases and J dropped 0 bases, with 11 bases sitting between them. Germline V CDR1 and CDR2: LNHDA, SQIVND (reference sequence). The CDR3 runs to 15 residues. The CDR3 spells CASSTRDFSTDTQYF. The CDR3 DNA follows: TGTGCCAGTAGTACGCGGGACTTCAGCACAGATACGCAGTATTTT.

This chain connects TRBV7-7 to TRBJ2-7; possibly TRBD1 or TRBD2 for D (5 bases each). The V end lost 5 bases, the J end lost 7 bases, and 15 bases lay between the germline ends. The germline CDR1 and CDR2 sequences are SSHAT and FNYEAQ (reference sequence). The CDR3 runs 13 residues. The CDR3 loop is CASSRDGMGEQYF. CDR3 nucleotide sequence: TGTGCCAGCAGCCGGGACGGGATGGGGGAGCAGTACTTC.

Remarks on this clonotype: A much more abundant neighbour one base away suggests this may be a read error. The chain combines TRBV6-1 with TRBJ2-1, with 13 bases fitting TRBD2. Losses at the gene ends were 6 bases for V and 8 bases for J; bases not matched to a gene: 13. Germline V lookup: CDR1 MNHNS, CDR2 SASEGT. This CDR3 has 17 residues. CDR3 DNA: TGTGCCAGCAGCGGACTAGCGGGGGACGTATCGGGGTATGAGCAGTTCTTC. This gives the protein CASSGLAGDVSGYEQFF.

This clonotype appeared many times. This sequence joins TRBV20-1 and TRBJ1-5, with D uncertain. The CDR3 is 14 amino acids. The germline V gene has CDR1 DFQATT and CDR2 SNEGSKA (reference sequence). The V end was cut by 0 bases, the J end by 2 bases, with 8 bases between. The CDR3 protein is CSAREARGNQPQHF. Written as DNA, the CDR3 is TGCAGTGCTAGAGAAGCCAGAGGCAATCAGCCCCAGCATTTT.

The table lists this clonotype with many counts. The chain has TRBV6-6 and TRBJ1-2; D possibly corresponds to TRBD1 (5 bases). Between the trimmed V and J ends, which lost 0 bases and 8 bases, there was a span of 16 bases. The CDR3 contains 15 residues. The germline V gene encodes CDR1 MNHNY and CDR2 SVGAGI (reference sequence). This chain's CDR3 is CASSYSQSQGLGYTF. The CDR3, as DNA: TGTGCCAGCAGTTACTCCCAAAGTCAGGGTCTAGGCTACACCTTC.

Concerning this clonotype itself: A read error is possible here, since a much larger clone lies one base away. The chain recombines TRBV2 with TRBJ2-3, with D unclear. Germline CDR1 SNHLY, CDR2 FYNNEI. V lost 4 bases and J lost 5, with 10 bases in between. The CDR3 has 13 residues. CDR3 amino acids: CASSVIRQDTQYF. The CDR3, as DNA: TGTGCCAGCAGTGTGATCAGGCAAGATACGCAGTATTTT.

This clonotype was counted many times. This sequence joins TRBV27 and TRBJ2-5; D is undetermined. Trimming shortened V by 7 bases and J by 9 bases, and 21 bases separated the two germline ends. This CDR3 is 14 amino acids long. The germline gives CDR1 MNHEY, CDR2 SMNVEV (reference sequence). CDR3 bases: TGTGCCAGCACCCCCGTTAAGGCGTTAGGTCCCCAGTACTTC. Translation: CASTPVKALGPQYF.

Ten or more counts support this clonotype. V and J are TRBV18 and TRBJ1-1; D not certain. Germline values: CDR1 KGHSH, CDR2 LQKENI. V was clipped by 7 bases and J by 1 base, with 10 bases between them. The CDR3 extends over 13 amino acids. The CDR3 bases are TGTGCCAGCTACGAGAGGCGGAACACTGAAGCTTTCTTT. Translating gives CASYERRNTEAFF.

This clonotype was detected many times. The chain links TRBV6-2 or TRBV6-3 to TRBJ2-2; 7 bases are a match to TRBD2. Germline CDR1 is MNHEY and CDR2 is SVGEGT. J lost 4 bases, V lost 4 bases, and 6 bases had no gene match. The CDR3 totals 15 residues. CDR3 residues: CASSLELAVTGELFF. CDR3 nucleotide sequence: TGTGCCAGCAGTTTAGAGCTAGCGGTCACCGGGGAGCTGTTTTTT.

This clonotype came up many times. The gene calls are TRBV7-3 and TRBJ2-3; 10 bases map to TRBD2. The CDR3 is 19 residues long. Germline trimming cut 1 base from V and 1 base from J; bases unmatched to any gene: 11. The germline gives CDR1 SGHTA, CDR2 FQGTGA. CDR3 in DNA: TGTGCCAGCAGCTTAATGGGGGATGGTCTAGCGGGGGGCACAGATACGCAGTATTTT. It codes for CASSLMGDGLAGGTDTQYF.

This clonotype was seen more than once but under ten times. The rearrangement joins TRBV24-1 to TRBJ2-3; 8 positions match TRBD1. From germline, CDR1 is KGHDR and CDR2 SFDVKD. CDR3 length equals 17 residues. Germline trimming cut 3 bases from V and 5 bases from J; bases unmatched to any gene: 12. CDR3 protein: CATSDEGDGQGIDTQYF. For the CDR3, the DNA is TGTGCCACCAGTGATGAGGGGGACGGACAGGGCATAGATACGCAGTATTTT.

This clonotype was counted many times. The chain is built from TRBV29-1 and TRBJ2-3; no firm D call. Germline V gene sequence: CDR1 SQVTM, CDR2 ANQGSEA. This CDR3 is built from 13 residues. The V end was cut by 3 bases, the J end by 3 bases, with 10 bases between. CDR3 region: CSVESRSTDTQYF. The CDR3 coding sequence is TGCAGCGTTGAGAGTAGAAGTACAGATACGCAGTATTTT.

CDR3 sequence reads: CASRGRDFWSNQPQHF. As DNA, the CDR3 is TGTGCCAGCAGGGGTCGGGACTTTTGGAGCAATCAGCCCCAGCATTTT. This chain joins TRBV6-1 and TRBJ1-5; D might be TRBD1 (5 bases). V lost 6 bases, J lost 1 base, and 16 bases lay in between. The germline gives CDR1 MNHNS, CDR2 SASEGT. The CDR3 covers 16 residues.

This clonotype was seen many times. The gene calls are TRBV5-1 and TRBJ1-1, with unresolved D. Trimming left V 0 bases short and J 1 base short, with 7 bases between. The CDR3 runs to 14 residues. The V gene's germline CDR1 is SGHRS and CDR2 YFSETQ. The chain's CDR3 is CASSLGLGNTEAFF. CDR3 nucleotide sequence: TGCGCCAGCAGCTTGGGTCTAGGGAACACTGAAGCTTTCTTT. Complete variable domain (other parts from reference TRBV5-1 and TRBJ1-1): KAGVTQTPRYLIKTRGQQVTLSCSPISGHRSVSWYQQTPGQGLQFLFEYFSETQRNKGNFPGRFSGRQFSNSRSEMNVSTLELGDSALYLCASSLGLGNTEAFFGQGTRLTVV.

There are a few counts of this clonotype. The chain links TRBV6-1 to TRBJ2-1, with D unclear. The CDR3 consists of 13 residues. The V end lost 6 bases, the J end lost 6 bases, and 12 bases lay between the germline ends. Germline V gene data show CDR1 as MNHNS and CDR2 as SASEGT. In DNA form, the CDR3 reads TGTGCCAGCAGCGCCGTTACGCGCAATGAGCAGTTCTTC. Translation gives CASSAVTRNEQFF.

This clonotype was counted at least ten times. This sequence joins TRBV12-3 or TRBV12-4 and TRBJ1-4, with TRBD1 matching over 8 bases. Germline trimming cut 8 bases from V and 10 bases from J; bases unmatched to any gene: 9. There are 13 residues in the CDR3. In DNA form, the CDR3 reads TGTGCCAGCTGCCGGACAGGGTTTGGAAAACTGTTTTTT. Amino acid sequence: CASCRTGFGKLFF.

This clonotype showed up just a few times. The chain uses TRBV9 and TRBJ1-4; D is unclear. The CDR3 extends over 15 amino acids. Germline V gene data show CDR1 as SGDLS and CDR2 as YYNGEE. V gave up 1 base and J gave up 5 bases, with 12 bases separating them. CDR3 DNA sequence: TGTGCCAGCAGCGTAATGCCCCAGTCGAATGAAAAACTGTTTTTT. Protein: CASSVMPQSNEKLFF.

This clonotype was seen repeatedly, ten times or more. This chain joins TRBV6-1 and TRBJ1-1; 7 nucleotides align to TRBD1. After removal of 6 bases from V and 0 bases from J, the junction contained 1 base not matched to a gene. Germline V gives CDR1 MNHNS, CDR2 SASEGT. The length of the CDR3 is 13 residues. CDR3 loop: CASRGQLNTEAFF. In nucleotides, the CDR3 is TGTGCCAGCAGGGGACAGCTGAACACTGAAGCTTTCTTT.